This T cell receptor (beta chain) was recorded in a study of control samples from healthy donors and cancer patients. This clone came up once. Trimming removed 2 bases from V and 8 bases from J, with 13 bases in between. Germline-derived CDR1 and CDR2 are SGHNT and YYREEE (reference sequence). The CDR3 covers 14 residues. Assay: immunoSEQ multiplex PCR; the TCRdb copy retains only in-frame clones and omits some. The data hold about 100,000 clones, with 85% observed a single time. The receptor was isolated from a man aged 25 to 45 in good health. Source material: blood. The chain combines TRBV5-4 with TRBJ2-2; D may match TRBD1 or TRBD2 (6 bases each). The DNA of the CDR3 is TGTGCCAGCAGCTTTCCGGGGGCCCGGGGGGAGCTGTTTTTT. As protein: CASSFPGARGELFF.